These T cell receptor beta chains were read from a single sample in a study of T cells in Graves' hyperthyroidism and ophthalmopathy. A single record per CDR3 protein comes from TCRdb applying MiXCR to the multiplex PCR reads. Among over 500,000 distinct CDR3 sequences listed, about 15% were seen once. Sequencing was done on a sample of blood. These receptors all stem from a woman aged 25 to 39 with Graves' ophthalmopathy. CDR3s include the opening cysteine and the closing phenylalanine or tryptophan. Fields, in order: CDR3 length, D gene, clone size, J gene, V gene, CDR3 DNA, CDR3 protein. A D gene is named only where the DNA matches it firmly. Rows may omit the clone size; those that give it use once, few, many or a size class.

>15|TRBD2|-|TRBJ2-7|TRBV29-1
TGCAGCGTTGGAAACGGTGCGGGAGGGCCTAACGAGCAGTACTTC
CSVGNGAGGPNEQYF
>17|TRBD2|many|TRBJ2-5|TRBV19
TGTGCCAGTAGTATCCCGGGACTAGCGGGAGGGCAAGAGACCCAGTACTTC
CASSIPGLAGGQETQYF
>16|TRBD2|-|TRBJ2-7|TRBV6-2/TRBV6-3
TGTGCCAGCAGTTACGTGCGGGGGACGGTCTCCTACGAGCAGTACTTC
CASSYVRGTVSYEQYF
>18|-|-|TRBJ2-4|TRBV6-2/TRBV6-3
TGTGCCAGCAGCCCAAACTTGACAGGTCGCCGAGCCAAAAACATTCAGTACTTC
CASSPNLTGRRAKNIQYF
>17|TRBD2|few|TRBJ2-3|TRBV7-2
TGTGCCAGCAGCTTAGTGGGGCGGGAGGGTGGCACAGATACGCAGTATTTT
CASSLVGREGGTDTQYF
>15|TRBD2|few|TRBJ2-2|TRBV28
TGTGCCAGCAGCCGACTAGCGGGAGTACACGGGGAGCTGTTTTTT
CASSRLAGVHGELFF
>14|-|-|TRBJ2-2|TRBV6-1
TGTGCCAGCATGGACCCCTGGGATTCCGGGGAGCTGTTTTTT
CASMDPWDSGELFF
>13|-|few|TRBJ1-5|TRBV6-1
TGTGCCAGCAGCCCCGGAGGCCAGGTGGCCCAGCATTTT
CASSPGGQVAQHF
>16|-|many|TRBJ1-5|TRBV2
TGTGCCAGCACTAAAGCCCGGGACCGATACAATCAGCCCCAGCATTTT
CASTKARDRYNQPQHF
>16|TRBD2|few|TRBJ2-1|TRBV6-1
TGTGCCAGCAGTGGAAATAGCGGGCGCTCCTACAATGAGCAGTTCTTC
CASSGNSGRSYNEQFF
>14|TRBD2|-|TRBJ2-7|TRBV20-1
TGCAGTGCTAGTTGGACTAGCGGCCCCTACGAGCAGTACTTC
CSASWTSGPYEQYF
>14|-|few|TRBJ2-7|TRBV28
TGTGCCAGCAGTTTACCTTTTGAGGGGGGCGAGCAGTACTTC
CASSLPFEGGEQYF
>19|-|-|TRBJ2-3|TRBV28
TGTGCCAGCAGTTTAACTCAAACCGGTACGGGTTCTAGCACAGATACGCAGTATTTT
CASSLTQTGTGSSTDTQYF
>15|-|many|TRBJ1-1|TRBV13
TGTGCCAGCAGCGCCCCTTGGGACGGTACACAGGGAGCTTTCTTT
CASSAPWDGTQGAFF
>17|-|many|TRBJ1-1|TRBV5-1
TGCGCCAGCAGCCCGGCGGCAGGGGCAGCCGGGAACACTGAAGCTTTCTTT
CASSPAAGAAGNTEAFF
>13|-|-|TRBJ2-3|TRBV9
TGTGCCAGCAGCGTAGTAATCACAGATACGCAGTATTTT
CASSVVITDTQYF
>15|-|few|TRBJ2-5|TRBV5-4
TGTGCCAGCAGCTTGGACGGCAGGGCGAAAGAGACCCAGTACTTC
CASSLDGRAKETQYF
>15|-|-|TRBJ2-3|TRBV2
TGTGCCAGCAGTTACCGGACCGAACCCACAGATACGCAGTATTTT
CASSYRTEPTDTQYF
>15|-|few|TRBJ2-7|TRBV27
TGTGCCAGCAGTTTATCGGGGGCCGGGACGAACGAGCAGTACTTC
CASSLSGAGTNEQYF
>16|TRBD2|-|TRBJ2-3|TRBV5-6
TGTGCCAGCAGCTTGGAGCCCGGGGCGGGGGCAGATACGCAGTATTTT
CASSLEPGAGADTQYF
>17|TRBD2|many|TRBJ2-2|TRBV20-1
TGCAGTGCTAGAGGATGGAGGGCGGCGGGAGAAAACGGGGAGCTGTTTTTT
CSARGWRAAGENGELFF
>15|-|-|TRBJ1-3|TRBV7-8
TGTGCCAGCAGCCCTAGGCAGCCCTCTGGAAACACCATATATTTT
CASSPRQPSGNTIYF
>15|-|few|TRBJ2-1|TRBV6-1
TGTGCCAGCAGTGAAGGGACTTTACTAGCTTATGAGCAGTTCTTC
CASSEGTLLAYEQFF
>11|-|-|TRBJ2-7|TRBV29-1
TGCAGCGGGGCAAAGGGAAACGAGCAGTACTTC
CSGAKGNEQYF
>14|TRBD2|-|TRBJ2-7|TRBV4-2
TGTGCCAGCAGCCCGACTAGCGTCGGGTACGAGCAGTACTTC
CASSPTSVGYEQYF
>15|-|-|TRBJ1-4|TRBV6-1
TGTGCCAGCAGCGTCACCGGCAGTGGTAATGAAAAACTGTTTTTT
CASSVTGSGNEKLFF
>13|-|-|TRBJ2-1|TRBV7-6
TGTGCCAGCAGCCAAACCACAGTATTTGAGCAGTTCTTC
CASSQTTVFEQFF
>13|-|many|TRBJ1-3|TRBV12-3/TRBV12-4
TGTGCCAGCAACGATGGGGGCGGTCACACCATATATTTT
CASNDGGGHTIYF
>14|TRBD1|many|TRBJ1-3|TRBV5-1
TGCGCCAGCAGCACCACAGGGGAAGGAAACACCATATATTTT
CASSTTGEGNTIYF
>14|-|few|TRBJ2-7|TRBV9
TGTGCCAGCAGCGTAGAAGTTGCCACCTACGAGCAGTACTTC
CASSVEVATYEQYF
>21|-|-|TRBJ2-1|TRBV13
TGTGCCAGCAGCCCACTAAAAGTCTGGGACTCCATATCAGACTCCTACAATGAGCAGTTCTTC
CASSPLKVWDSISDSYNEQFF
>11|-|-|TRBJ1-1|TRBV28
TGTCCCAGCCTTGGAAACACTGAAGCTTTCTTT
CPSLGNTEAFF
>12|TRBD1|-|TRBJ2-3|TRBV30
TGTGCCTTCGGACAGGCCCCAGATACGCAGTATTTT
CAFGQAPDTQYF
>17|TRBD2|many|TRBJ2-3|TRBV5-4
TGTGCCAGCAGCTTGCTTTCTAGCGGGAGCCGCACAGATACGCAGTATTTT
CASSLLSSGSRTDTQYF
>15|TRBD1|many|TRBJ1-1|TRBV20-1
TGCAGTGCTAGTAAACAGGGGGCCGGGGGCACTGAAGCTTTCTTT
CSASKQGAGGTEAFF
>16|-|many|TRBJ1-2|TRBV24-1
TGTGCCACCAGTGATTCACCCCCAATGACGGAGAATGGCTACACCTTC
CATSDSPPMTENGYTF
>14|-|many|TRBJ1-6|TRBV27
TGTGCCAGCAGTTTCCCAGGGGACCATTCACCCCTCCACTTT
CASSFPGDHSPLHF
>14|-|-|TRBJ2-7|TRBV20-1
TGCAGTGCTAGAGATGGGGCGCAGGGGTACGAGCAGTACTTC
CSARDGAQGYEQYF
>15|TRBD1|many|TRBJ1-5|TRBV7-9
TGTGCCAGCAGCAGGACAGGGGACAGCAATCAGCCCCAGCATTTT
CASSRTGDSNQPQHF
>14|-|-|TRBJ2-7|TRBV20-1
TGCAGTGCTAGAGATGGGGTTAGAGGCTACGAGCAGTACTTC
CSARDGVRGYEQYF
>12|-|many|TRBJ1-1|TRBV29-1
TGCAGCGTTGGCCTGTGGAACACTGAAGCTTTCTTT
CSVGLWNTEAFF
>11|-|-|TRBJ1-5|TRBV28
TGTGCCAGCGGACTGGGGCAGCCCCAGCATTTT
CASGLGQPQHF
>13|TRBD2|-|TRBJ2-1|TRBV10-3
TGTGCCATCGTCGCGGGAGGGCTCAATGAGCAGTTCTTC
CAIVAGGLNEQFF
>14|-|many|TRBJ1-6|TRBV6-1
TGTGCCAGCAGGGTGGCAGGGTATGGTTCACCCCTCCACTTT
CASRVAGYGSPLHF
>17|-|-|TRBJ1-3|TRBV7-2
TGTGCCAGCAGGCAACTGACCTGGGCAGTTACTGGAAACACCATATATTTT
CASRQLTWAVTGNTIYF
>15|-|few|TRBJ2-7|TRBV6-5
TGTGCCAGCAGTTATCTCGGGACTCTGGCCTACGAGCAGTACTTC
CASSYLGTLAYEQYF
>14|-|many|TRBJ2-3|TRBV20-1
TGCAGTGCGGACGGACCGGTCTACACAGATACGCAGTATTTT
CSADGPVYTDTQYF
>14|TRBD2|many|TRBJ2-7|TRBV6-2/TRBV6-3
TGTGCCTATCGAGTACTAGCGCCTGATTACGAGCAGTACTTC
CAYRVLAPDYEQYF
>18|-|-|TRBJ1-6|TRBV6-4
TGTGCCAGCAGTGTGGAAGAGACAGGACCTCCCGGAGGGTCACCCCTCCACTTT
CASSVEETGPPGGSPLHF
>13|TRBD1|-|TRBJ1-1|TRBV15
TGTGCCATCAGCAGTTTACAGGGGGCGGAAGCTTTCTTT
CAISSLQGAEAFF
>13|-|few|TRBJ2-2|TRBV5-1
TGCGCCAGCAGCTTGGGGGACCCCGGGGAGCTGTTTTTT
CASSLGDPGELFF
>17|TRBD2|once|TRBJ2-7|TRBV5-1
TGCGCTATGAGCTTAGGAGCGGGACCCTCAATGCAATACGAGCAGTACTTC
CAMSLGAGPSMQYEQYF
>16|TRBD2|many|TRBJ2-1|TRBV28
TGTGCCAGCAGTCTAATCCGGGAGGCCGTCCACAATGAGCAGTTCTTC
CASSLIREAVHNEQFF
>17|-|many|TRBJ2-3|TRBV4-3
TGCGCCAGCAGCCAAAATAGTGTGACTAGTTACACAGATACGCAGTATTTT
CASSQNSVTSYTDTQYF
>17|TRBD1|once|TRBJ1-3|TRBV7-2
TGTGCCAGCAGCTTTGGCAGTCAGGGGGCATTTGGAAACACCATATATTTT
CASSFGSQGAFGNTIYF